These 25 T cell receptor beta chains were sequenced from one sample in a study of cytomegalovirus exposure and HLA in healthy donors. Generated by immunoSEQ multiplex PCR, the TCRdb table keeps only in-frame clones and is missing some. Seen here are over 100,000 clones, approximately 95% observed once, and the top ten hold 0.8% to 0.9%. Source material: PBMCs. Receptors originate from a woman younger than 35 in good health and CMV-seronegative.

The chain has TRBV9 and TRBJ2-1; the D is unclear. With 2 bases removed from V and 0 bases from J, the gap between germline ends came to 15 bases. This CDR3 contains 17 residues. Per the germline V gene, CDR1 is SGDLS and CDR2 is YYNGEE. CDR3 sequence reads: CASSVNEVSDSYNEQFF. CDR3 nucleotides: TGTGCCAGCAGCGTTAACGAGGTATCTGACTCCTACAATGAGCAGTTCTTC. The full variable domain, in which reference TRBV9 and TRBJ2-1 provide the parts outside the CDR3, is DSGVTQTPKHLITATGQRVTLRCSPRSGDLSVYWYQQSLDQGLQFLIQYYNGEERAKGNILERFSAQQFPDLHSELNLSSLELGDSALYFCASSVNEVSDSYNEQFFGPGTRLTVL.

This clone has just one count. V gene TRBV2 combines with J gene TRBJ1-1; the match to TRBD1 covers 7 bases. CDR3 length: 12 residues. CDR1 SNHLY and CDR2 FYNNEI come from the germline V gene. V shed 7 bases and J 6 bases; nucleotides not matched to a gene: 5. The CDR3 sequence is CASKGRGPEAFF. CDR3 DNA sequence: TGTGCCAGCAAAGGTAGGGGGCCTGAAGCTTTCTTT.

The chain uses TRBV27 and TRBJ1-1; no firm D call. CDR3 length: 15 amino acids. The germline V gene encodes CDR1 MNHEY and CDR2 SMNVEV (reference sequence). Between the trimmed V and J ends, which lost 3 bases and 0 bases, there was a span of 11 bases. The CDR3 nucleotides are TGTGCCAGCAGTTTGGGTGACATACTGAACACTGAAGCTTTCTTT. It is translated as CASSLGDILNTEAFF.

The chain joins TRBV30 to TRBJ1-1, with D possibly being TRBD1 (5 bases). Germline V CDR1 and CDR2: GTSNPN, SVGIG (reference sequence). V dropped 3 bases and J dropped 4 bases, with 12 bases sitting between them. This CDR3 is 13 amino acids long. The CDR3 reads CAWSRAVVTEAFF. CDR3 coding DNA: TGTGCCTGGAGCAGGGCTGTGGTCACTGAAGCTTTCTTT. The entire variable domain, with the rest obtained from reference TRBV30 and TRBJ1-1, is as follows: SQTIHQWPATLVQPVGSPLSLECTVEGTSNPNLYWYRQAAGRGLQLLFYSVGIGQISSEVPQNLSASRPQDRQFILSSKKLLLSDSGFYLCAWSRAVVTEAFFGQGTRLTVV.

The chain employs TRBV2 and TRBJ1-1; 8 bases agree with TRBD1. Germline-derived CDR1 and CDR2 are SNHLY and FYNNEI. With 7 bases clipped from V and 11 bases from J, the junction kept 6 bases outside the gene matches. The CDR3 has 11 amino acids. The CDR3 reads CASTTGVRAFF. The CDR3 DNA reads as TGTGCCAGCACGACAGGGGTGAGGGCTTTCTTT.

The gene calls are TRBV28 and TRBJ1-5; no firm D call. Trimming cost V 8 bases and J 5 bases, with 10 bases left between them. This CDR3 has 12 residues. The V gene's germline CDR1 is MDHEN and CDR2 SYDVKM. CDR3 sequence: CASSFPDQPQHF. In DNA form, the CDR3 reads TGTGCCAGCTCCTTCCCCGATCAGCCCCAGCATTTT.

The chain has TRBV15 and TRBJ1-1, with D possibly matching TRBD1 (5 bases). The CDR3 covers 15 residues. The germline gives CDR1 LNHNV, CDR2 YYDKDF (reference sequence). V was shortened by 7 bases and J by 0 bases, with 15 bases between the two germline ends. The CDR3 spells CATTTGGYMNTEAFF. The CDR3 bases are TGTGCCACCACCACCGGGGGTTACATGAACACTGAAGCTTTCTTT.

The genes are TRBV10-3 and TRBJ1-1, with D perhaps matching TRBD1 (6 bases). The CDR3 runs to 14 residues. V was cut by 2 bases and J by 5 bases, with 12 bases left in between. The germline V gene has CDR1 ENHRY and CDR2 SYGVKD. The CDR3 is CAISEDRGGTEAFF. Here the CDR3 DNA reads TGTGCCATCAGTGAGGATAGGGGGGGAACTGAAGCTTTCTTT.

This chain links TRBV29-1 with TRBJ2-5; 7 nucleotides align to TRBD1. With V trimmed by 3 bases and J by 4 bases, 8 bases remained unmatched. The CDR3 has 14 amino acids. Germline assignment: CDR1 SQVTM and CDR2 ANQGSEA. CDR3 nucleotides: TGCAGCGTTGAGGATACAGGGGACCGAGAGACCCAGTACTTC. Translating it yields CSVEDTGDRETQYF.

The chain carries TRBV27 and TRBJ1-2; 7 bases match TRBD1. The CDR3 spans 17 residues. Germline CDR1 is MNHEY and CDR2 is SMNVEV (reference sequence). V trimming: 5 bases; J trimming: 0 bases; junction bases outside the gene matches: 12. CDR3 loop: CASSRGPGQSANYGYTF. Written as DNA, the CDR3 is TGTGCCAGCAGTAGGGGTCCGGGACAGTCAGCTAACTATGGCTACACCTTC.

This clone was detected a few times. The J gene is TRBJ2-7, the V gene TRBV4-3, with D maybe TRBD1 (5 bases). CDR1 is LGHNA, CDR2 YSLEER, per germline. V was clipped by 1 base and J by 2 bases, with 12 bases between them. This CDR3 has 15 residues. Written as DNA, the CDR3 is TGCGCCAGCAGCCAAGGTCGAAAGGGGACCTACGAGCAGTACTTC. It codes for CASSQGRKGTYEQYF.

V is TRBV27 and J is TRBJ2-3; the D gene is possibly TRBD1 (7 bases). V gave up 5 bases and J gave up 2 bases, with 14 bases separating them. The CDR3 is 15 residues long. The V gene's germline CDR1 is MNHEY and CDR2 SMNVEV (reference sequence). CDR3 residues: CASSARQGLTDTQYF. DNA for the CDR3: TGTGCCAGCAGTGCCCGACAGGGACTCACAGATACGCAGTATTTT.

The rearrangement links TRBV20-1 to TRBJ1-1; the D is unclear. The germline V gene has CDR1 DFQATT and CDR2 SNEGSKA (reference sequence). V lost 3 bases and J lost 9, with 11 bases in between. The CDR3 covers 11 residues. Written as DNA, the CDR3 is TGCAGTGCTAGCAGGATTCCCCAAGCTTTCTTT. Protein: CSASRIPQAFF.

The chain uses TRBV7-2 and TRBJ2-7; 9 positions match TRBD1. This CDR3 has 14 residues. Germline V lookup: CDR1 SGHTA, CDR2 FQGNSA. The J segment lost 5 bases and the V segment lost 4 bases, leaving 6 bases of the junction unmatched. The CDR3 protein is CASSSDRGSDEQYF. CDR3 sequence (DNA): TGTGCCAGCAGCTCCGACAGGGGGAGCGACGAGCAGTACTTC.

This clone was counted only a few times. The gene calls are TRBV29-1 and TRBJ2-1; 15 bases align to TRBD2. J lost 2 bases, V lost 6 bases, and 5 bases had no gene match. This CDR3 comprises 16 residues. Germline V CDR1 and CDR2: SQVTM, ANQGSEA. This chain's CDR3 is CSVRTSGGVTYNEQFF. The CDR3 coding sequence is TGCAGCGTCCGGACTAGCGGGGGGGTAACCTACAATGAGCAGTTCTTC.

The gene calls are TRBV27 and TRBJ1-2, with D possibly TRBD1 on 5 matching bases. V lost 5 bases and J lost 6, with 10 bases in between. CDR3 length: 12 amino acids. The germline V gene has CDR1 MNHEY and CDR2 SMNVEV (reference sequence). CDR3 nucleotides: TGTGCCAGCAGTAAGCAGGGAAATGGCTACACCTTC. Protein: CASSKQGNGYTF.

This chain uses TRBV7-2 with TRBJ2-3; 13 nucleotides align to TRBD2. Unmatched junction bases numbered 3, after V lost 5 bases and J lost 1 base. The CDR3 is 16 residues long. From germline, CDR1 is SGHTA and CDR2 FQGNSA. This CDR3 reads CASSPGLAGRTDTQYF. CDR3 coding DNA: TGTGCCAGCAGCCCGGGACTAGCGGGACGCACAGATACGCAGTATTTT.

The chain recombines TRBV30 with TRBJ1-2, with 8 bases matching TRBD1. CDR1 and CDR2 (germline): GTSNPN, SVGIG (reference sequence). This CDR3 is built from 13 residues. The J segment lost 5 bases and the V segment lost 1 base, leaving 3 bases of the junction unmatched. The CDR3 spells CAWSGDRTYGYTF. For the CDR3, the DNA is TGTGCCTGGAGTGGGGACAGGACGTATGGCTACACCTTC.

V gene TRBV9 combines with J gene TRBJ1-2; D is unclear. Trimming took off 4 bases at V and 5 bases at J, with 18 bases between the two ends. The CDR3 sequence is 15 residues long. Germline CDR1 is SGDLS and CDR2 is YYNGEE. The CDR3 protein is CASSTPPEREYGYTF. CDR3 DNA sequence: TGTGCCAGCAGCACCCCACCCGAACGAGAGTATGGCTACACCTTC.

The CDR3 DNA is TGTGCCAGCAGCTGGGGGGAGCTGGGCTATGGCTACACCTTC. It specifies CASSWGELGYGYTF. This chain links TRBV7-8 with TRBJ1-2, with D perhaps TRBD1 (5 bases). The CDR3 totals 14 residues. V was shortened by 4 bases and J by 4 bases, with 13 bases between the two germline ends. CDR1 and CDR2 (germline): SGHVS, FQNEAQ.

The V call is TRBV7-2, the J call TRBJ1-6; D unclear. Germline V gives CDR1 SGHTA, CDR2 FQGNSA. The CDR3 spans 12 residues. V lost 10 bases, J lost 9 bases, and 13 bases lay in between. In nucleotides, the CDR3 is TGTGCCACACAGTTCCCGTCTTCACCCCTCCACTTT. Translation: CATQFPSSPLHF. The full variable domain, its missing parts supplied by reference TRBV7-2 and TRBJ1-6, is GAGVSQSPSNKVTEKGKDVELRCDPISGHTALYWYRQSLGQGLEFLIYFQGNSAPDKSGLPSDRFSAERTGGSVSTLTIQRTQQEDSAVYLCATQFPSSPLHFGNGTRLTVT.

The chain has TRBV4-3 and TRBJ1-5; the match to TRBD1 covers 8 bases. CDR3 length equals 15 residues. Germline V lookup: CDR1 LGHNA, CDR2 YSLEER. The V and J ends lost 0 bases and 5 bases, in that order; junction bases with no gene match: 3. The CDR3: CASSQDTGGDQPQHF. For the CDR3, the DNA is TGCGCCAGCAGCCAAGATACAGGGGGAGATCAGCCCCAGCATTTT.

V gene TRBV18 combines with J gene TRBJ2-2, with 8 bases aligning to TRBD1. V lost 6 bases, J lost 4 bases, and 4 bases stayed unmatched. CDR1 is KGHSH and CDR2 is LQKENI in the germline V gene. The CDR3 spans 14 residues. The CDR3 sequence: CASSLDRGTGELFF. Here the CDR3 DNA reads TGTGCCAGCTCCCTCGACAGGGGCACCGGGGAGCTGTTTTTT.

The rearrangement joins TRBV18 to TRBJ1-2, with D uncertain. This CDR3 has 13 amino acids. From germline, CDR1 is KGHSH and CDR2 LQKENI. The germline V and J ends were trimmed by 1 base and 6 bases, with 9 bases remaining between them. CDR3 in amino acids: CASSPRAEDGYTF. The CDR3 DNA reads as TGTGCCAGCTCACCACGGGCAGAAGATGGCTACACCTTC.

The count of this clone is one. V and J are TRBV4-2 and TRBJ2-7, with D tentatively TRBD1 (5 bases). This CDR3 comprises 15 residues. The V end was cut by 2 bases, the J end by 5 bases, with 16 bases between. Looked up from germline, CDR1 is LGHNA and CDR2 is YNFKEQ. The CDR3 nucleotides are TGTGCCAGCAGCCAAAGGGGAAATTCAGCCCACGAGCAGTACTTC. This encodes CASSQRGNSAHEQYF.